The source of this T cell receptor beta chain is a study of monozygotic twins with inflammatory bowel disease. Germline values: CDR1 SGHTA, CDR2 FQGNSA. The CDR3 runs to 15 residues. TCRdb re-called the 5' RACE reads, yielding one record per CDR3 amino acid sequence without DNA. Here the sample table reports around 410,000 distinct CDR3 sequences. The chain has TRBV7-2 and TRBJ2-5; TCRdb reports TRBD1, a call that lacks DNA to check it against. Source material: blood. This receptor was taken from a human donor with ulcerative colitis or Crohn's disease, or a healthy co-twin of an affected twin (not recorded which). CDR3 sequence reads: CASSLEGGRKETQYF.